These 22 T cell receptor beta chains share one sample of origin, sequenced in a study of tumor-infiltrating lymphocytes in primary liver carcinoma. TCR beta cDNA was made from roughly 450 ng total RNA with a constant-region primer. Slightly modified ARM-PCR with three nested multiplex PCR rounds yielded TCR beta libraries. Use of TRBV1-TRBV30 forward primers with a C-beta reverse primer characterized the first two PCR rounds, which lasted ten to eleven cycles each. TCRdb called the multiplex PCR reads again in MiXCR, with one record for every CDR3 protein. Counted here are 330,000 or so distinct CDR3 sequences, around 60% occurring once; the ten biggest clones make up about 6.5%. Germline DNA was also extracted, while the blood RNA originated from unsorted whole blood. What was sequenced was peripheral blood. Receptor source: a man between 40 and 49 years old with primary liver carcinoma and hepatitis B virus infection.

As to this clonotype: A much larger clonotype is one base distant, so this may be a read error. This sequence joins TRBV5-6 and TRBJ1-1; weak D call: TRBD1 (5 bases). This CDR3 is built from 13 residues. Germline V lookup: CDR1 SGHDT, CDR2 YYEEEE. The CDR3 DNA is TGTGCCAGCAGATTGGCAGGGAACTCTGAAGCTTTCTTT. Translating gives CASRLAGNSEAFF.

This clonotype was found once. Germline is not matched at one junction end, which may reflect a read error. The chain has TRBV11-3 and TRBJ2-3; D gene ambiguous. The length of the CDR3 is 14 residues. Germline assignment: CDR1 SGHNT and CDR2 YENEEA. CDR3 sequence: CASSLSWTTNTQYF. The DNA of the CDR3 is TGTGCCAGCAGTTTGTCATGGACCACAAATACGCAGTATTTT.

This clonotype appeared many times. CDR3 bases: TGCGCCAGCAGCCATCTTGACTCCGAGCAGTACTTC. This sequence encodes CASSHLDSEQYF. The genes are TRBV4-1 and TRBJ2-7; D is unclear. This CDR3 contains 12 residues. V was shortened by 3 bases and J by 6 bases, with 9 bases between the two germline ends. Germline loops: CDR1 MGHRA, CDR2 YSYEKL.

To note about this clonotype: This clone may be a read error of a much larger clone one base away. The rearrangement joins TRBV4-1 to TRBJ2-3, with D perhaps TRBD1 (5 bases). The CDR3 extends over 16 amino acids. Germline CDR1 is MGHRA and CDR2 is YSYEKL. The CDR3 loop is CASSQAPVRGTDMQYF. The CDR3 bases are TGCGCCAGCAGCCAAGCCCCAGTTAGGGGCACAGATATGCAGTATTTT.

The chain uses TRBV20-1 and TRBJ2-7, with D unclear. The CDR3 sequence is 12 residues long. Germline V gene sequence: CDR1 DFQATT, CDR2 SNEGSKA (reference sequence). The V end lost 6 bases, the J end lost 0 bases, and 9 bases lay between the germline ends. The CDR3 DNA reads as TGCAGTGCCCGCCGGTACTCCTACGAGCAGTACTTC. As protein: CSARRYSYEQYF.

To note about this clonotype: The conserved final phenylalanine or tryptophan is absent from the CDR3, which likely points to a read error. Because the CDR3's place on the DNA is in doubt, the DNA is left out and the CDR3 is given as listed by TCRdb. The chain's CDR3 is CASSYDVGG. The chain is built from TRBV6-7 and TRBJ2-1; the table's D gene call, TRBD1, was not cross checked with the DNA. TRBV6-7 is an open reading frame whose function is uncertain. Including both end residues, the CDR3 is 9 amino acids long.

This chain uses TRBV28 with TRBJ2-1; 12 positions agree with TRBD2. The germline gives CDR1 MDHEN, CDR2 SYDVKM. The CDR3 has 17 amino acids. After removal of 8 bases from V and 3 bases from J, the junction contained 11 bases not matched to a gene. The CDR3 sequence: CASRSFLAGGIYNEQFF. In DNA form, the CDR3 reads TGTGCCAGCCGTTCATTTCTAGCGGGAGGGATCTACAATGAGCAGTTCTTC.

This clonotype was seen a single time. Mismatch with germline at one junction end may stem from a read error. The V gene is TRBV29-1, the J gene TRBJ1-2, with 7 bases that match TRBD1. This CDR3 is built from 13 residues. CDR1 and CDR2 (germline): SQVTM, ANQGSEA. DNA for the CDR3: TGCAGCGTTAAAGACAGGGCGGACTATGACTATACCTTC. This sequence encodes CSVKDRADYDYTF.

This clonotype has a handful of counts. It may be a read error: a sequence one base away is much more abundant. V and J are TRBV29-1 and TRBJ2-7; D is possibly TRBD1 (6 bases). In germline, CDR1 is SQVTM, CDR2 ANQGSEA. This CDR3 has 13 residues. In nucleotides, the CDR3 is TGCGGCGTTGTCAACAGGGAATCCTACGAGCAGTACTTC. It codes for CGVVNRESYEQYF.

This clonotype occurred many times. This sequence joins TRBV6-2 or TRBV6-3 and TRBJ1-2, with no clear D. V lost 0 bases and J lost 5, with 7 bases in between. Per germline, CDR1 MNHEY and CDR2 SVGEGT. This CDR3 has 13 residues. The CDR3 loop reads CASSYSPYYGYTF. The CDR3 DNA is TGTGCCAGCAGTTACTCGCCATATTATGGCTACACCTTC.

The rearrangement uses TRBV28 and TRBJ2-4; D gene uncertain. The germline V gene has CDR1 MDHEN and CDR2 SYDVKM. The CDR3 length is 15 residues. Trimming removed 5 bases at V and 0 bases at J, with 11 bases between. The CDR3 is CASSPGWIAKNIQYF. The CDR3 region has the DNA TGTGCCAGCAGTCCTGGGTGGATAGCCAAAAACATTCAGTACTTC.

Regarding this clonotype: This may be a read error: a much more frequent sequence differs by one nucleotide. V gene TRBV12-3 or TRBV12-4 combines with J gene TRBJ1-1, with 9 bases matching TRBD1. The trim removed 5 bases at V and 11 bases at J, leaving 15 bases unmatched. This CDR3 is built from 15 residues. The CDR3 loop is CASSPWTGARAVAFF. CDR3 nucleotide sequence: TGTGCCAGCAGTCCCTGGACAGGGGCACGAGCTGTGGCTTTCTTT.

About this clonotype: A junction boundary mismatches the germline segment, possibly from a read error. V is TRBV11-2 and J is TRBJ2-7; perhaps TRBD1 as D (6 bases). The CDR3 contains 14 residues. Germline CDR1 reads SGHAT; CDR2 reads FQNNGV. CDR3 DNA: TGTGCCAGCGGCTTGGAACAGGGTGGCTATGAGCAGTACTTC. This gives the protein CASGLEQGGYEQYF.

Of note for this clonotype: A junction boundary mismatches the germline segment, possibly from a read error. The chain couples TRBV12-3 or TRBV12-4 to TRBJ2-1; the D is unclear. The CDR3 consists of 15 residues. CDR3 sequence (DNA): TGTGCCAGCGGTTTAGAAGGGCTAGGCAACAATGAGCAGTTCTTC. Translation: CASGLEGLGNNEQFF.

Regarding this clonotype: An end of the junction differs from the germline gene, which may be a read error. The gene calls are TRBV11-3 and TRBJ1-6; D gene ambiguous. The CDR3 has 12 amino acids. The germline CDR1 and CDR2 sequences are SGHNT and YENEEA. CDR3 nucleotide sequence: TGTGCCATCCGGGGAAGTAATTCACCCTTCCACTTT. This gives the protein CAIRGSNSPFHF.

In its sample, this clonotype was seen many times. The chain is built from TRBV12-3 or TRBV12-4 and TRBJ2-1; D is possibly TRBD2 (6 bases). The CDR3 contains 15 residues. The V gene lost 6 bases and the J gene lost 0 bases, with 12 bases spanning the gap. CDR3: CASSLAGSSYNEQFF. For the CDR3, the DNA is TGTGCCAGCAGCTTGGCCGGGAGCTCCTACAATGAGCAGTTCTTC.

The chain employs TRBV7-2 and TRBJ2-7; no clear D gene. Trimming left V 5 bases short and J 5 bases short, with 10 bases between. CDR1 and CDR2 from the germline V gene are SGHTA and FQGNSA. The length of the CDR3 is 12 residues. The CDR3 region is CASSHGGNEQYF. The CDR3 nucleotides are TGTGCCAGCAGCCACGGTGGAAACGAGCAGTACTTC.

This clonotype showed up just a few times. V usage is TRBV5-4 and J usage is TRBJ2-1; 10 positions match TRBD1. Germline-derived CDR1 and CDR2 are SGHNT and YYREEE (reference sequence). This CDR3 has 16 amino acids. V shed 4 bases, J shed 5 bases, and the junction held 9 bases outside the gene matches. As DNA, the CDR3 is TGTGCCAGCAGCCCCCAGGTTGGGACAGGGGACAATGAGCAGTTCTTC. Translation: CASSPQVGTGDNEQFF.

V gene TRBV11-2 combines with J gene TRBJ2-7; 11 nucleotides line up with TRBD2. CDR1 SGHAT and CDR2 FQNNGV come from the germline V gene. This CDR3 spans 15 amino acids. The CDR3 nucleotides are TGCGCCAGCAGCTTTCTTAGCGGGAGGGACTACGAGCAGTACGTC. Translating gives CASSFLSGRDYEQYV.

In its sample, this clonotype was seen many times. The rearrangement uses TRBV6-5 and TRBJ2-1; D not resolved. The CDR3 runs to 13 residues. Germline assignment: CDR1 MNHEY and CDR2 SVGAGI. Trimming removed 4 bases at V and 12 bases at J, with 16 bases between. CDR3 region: CASSSGNSRWQFF. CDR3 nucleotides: TGTGCCAGCAGTTCGGGCAACAGCCGATGGCAGTTCTTC.

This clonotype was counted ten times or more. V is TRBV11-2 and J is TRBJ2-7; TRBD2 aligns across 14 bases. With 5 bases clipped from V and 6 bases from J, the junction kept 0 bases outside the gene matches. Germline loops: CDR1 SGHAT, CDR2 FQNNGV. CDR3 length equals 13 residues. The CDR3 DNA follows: TGTGCCAGCAGCGGACTAGCGGGGGGCGAGCAGTACTTC. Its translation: CASSGLAGGEQYF.

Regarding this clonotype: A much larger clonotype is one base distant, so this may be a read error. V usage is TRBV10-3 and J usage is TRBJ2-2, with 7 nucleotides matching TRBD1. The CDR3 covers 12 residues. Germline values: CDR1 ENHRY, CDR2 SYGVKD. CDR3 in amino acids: CATKTGTGELLF. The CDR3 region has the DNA TGTGCCACTAAGACAGGGACCGGGGAGCTGTTATTT.